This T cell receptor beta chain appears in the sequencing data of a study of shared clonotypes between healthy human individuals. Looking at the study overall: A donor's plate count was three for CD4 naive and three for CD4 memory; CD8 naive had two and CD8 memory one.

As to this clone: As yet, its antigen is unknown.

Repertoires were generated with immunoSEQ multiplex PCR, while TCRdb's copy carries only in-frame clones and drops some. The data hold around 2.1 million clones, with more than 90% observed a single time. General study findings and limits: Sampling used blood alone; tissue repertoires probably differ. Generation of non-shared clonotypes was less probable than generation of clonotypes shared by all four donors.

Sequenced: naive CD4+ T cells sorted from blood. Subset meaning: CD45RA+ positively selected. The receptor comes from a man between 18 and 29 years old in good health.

DNA of the CDR3: TGTGCCAGTCTTCGGGACAGCGCTAACACCGGGGAGCTGTTTTTT. It codes for CASLRDSANTGELFF. This chain uses TRBV7-2 with TRBJ2-2; 7 bases are a match to TRBD1. CDR1 SGHTA and CDR2 FQGNSA come from the germline V gene. The V and J ends lost 9 bases and 2 bases, in that order; junction bases with no gene match: 9. This CDR3 is 15 amino acids long.